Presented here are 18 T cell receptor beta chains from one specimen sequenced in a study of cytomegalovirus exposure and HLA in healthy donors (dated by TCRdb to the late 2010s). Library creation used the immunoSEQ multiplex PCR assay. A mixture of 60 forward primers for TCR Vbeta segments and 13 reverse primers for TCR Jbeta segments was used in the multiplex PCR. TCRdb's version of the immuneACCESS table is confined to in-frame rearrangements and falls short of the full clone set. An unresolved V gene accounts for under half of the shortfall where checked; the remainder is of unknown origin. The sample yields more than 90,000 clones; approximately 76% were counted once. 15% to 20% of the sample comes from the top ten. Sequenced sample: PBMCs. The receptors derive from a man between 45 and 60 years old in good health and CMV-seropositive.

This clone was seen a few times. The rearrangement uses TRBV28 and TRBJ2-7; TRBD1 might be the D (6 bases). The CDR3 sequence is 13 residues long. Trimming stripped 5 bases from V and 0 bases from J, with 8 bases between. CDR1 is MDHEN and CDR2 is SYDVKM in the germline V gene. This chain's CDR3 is CASSQTGSYEQYF. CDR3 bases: TGTGCCAGCAGTCAGACAGGCTCCTACGAGCAGTACTTC.

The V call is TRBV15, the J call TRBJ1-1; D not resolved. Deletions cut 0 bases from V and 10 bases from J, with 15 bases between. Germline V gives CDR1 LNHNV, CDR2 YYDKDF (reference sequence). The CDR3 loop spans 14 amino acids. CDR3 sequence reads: CATSRDGRVEVAFF. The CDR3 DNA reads TGTGCCACCAGCAGAGATGGCCGGGTCGAAGTAGCTTTCTTT.

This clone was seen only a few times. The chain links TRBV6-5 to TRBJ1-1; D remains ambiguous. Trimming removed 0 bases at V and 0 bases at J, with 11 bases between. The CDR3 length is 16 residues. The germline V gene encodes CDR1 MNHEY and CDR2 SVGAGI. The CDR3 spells CASSYSRKVMNTEAFF. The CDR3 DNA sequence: TGTGCCAGCAGTTACTCGAGGAAGGTGATGAACACTGAAGCTTTCTTT.

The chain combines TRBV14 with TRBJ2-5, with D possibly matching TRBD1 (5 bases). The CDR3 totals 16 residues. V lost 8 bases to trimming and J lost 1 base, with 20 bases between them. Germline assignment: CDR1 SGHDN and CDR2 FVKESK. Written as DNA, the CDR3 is TGTGCCAGCCGAAGGGGCGGACCGATGAGCCAAGAGACCCAGTACTTC. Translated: CASRRGGPMSQETQYF.

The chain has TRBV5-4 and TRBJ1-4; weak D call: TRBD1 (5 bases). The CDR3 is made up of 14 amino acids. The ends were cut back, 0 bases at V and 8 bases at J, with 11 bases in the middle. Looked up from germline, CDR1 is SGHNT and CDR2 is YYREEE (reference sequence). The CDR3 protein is CASSLEGTPEKLFF. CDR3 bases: TGTGCCAGCAGCTTGGAAGGGACTCCAGAAAAACTGTTTTTT.

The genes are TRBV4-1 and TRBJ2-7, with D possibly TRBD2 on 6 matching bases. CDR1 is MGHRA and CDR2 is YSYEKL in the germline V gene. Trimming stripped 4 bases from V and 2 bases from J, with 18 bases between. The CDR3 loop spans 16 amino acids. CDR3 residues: CASSRFRGGEPYEQYF. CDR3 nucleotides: TGCGCCAGCAGCCGTTTCAGAGGCGGGGAGCCCTACGAGCAGTACTTC.

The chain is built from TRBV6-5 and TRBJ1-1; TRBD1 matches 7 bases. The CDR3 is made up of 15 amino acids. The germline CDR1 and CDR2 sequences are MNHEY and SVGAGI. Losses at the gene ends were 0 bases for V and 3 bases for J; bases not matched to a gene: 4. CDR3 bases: TGTGCCAGCAGTTACTCGAGGACAGGAGACACTGAAGCTTTCTTT. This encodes CASSYSRTGDTEAFF.

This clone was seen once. The CDR3 coding sequence is TGTGCCAGCAGCCAAACGACAGATTCAGGTCAGCCCCAGCATTTT. It translates to CASSQTTDSGQPQHF. The V and J genes are TRBV4-2 and TRBJ1-5; maybe TRBD1 (5 bases). The germline V and J ends were trimmed by 2 bases and 6 bases, with 14 bases remaining between them. The CDR3 length is 15 residues. CDR1 is LGHNA and CDR2 is YNFKEQ in the germline V gene.

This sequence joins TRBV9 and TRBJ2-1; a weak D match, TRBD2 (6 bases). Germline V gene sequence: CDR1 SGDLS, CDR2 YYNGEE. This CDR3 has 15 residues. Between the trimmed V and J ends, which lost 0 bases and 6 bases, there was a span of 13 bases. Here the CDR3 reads CASSVGGGTLNEQFF. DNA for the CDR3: TGTGCCAGCAGCGTAGGAGGCGGGACTCTCAATGAGCAGTTCTTC.

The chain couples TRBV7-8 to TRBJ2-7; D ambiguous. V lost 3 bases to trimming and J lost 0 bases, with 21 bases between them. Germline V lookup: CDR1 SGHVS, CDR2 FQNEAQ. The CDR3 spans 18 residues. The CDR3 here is CASSFGSGPNPSSYEQYF. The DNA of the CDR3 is TGTGCCAGCAGCTTCGGGTCGGGTCCGAATCCCAGCTCCTACGAGCAGTACTTC.

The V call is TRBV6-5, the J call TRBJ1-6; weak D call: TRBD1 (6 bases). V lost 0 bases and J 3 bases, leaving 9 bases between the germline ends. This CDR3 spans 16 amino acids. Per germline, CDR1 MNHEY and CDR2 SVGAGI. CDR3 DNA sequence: TGTGCCAGCAGTTACTCCGGGGGGCGCTATAATTCACCCCTCCACTTT. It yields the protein CASSYSGGRYNSPLHF.

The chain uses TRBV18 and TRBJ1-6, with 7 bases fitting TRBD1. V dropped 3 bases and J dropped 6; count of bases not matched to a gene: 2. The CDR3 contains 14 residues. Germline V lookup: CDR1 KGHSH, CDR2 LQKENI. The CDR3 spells CASSPGQFNSPLHF. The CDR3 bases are TGTGCCAGCTCACCGGGACAGTTTAATTCACCCCTCCACTTT. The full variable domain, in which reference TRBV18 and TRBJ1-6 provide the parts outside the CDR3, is NAGVMQNPRHLVRRRGQEARLRCSPMKGHSHVYWYRQLPEEGLKFMVYLQKENIIDESGMPKERFSAEFPKEGPSILRIQQVVRGDSAAYFCASSPGQFNSPLHFGNGTRLTVT.

CDR3 sequence (DNA): TGTGCCAGCAGCTTGGCTCCTAGGGGGCTCGATGAGACCCAGTACTTC. Its translation: CASSLAPRGLDETQYF. The V and J genes are TRBV5-4 and TRBJ2-5; 7 nucleotides line up with TRBD1. Germline V gives CDR1 SGHNT, CDR2 YYREEE (reference sequence). V dropped 0 bases and J dropped 5; count of bases not matched to a gene: 10. The CDR3 has 16 residues.

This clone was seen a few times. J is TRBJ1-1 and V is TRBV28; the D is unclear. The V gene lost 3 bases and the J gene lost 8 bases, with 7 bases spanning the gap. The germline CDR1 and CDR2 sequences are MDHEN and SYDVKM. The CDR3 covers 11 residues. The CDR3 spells CASSLRGEAFF. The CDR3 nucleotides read TGTGCCAGCAGTTTGCGCGGGGAAGCTTTCTTT.

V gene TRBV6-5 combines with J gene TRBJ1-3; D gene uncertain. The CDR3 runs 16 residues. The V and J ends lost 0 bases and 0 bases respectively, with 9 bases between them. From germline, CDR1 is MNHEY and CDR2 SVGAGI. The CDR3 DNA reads TGTGCCAGCAGTTACTCGGTGGGGAGCTCTGGAAACACCATATATTTT. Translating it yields CASSYSVGSSGNTIYF.

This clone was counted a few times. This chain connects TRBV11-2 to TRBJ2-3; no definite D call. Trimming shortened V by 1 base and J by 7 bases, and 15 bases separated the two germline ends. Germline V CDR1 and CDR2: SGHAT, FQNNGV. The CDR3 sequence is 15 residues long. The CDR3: CASSLGLELRNTQYF. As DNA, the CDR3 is TGTGCCAGCAGCTTAGGACTGGAACTCAGAAATACGCAGTATTTT.

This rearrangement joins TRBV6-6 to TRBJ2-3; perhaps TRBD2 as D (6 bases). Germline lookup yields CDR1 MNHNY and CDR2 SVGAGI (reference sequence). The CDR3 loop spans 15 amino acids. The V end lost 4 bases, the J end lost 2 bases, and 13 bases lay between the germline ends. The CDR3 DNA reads TGTGCCAGCAGTTCCCCGGGACTTCCCACAGATACGCAGTATTTT. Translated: CASSSPGLPTDTQYF.

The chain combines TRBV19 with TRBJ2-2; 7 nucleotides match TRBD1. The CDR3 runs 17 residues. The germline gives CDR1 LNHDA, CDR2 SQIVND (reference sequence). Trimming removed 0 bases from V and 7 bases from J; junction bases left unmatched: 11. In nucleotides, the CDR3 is TGTGCCAGTAGTATAGAACACAGGGGATCACGAGGCGGGGAGCTGTTTTTT. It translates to CASSIEHRGSRGGELFF.